The 7 T cell receptor beta chains reported below all come from one sample, sequenced in a study of T cell changes during pregnancy in multiple sclerosis. The repertoire was sequenced with immunoSEQ multiplex PCR; TCRdb's copy has only in-frame clones and lacks some. The sample includes approximately 85,000 clones, approximately 94% seen only once; the top ten take about 2.5%. This material consisted of peripheral blood, taken in the third trimester of pregnancy. Receptors originate from a female donor with multiple sclerosis, enrolled in a pregnancy study.

The rearrangement links TRBV10-3 to TRBJ1-5; 9 positions agree with TRBD1. CDR1 and CDR2 from the germline V gene are ENHRY and SYGVKD. V lost 2 bases to trimming and J lost 3 bases; unmatched junction nucleotides: 5. The CDR3 totals 16 residues. CDR3 in DNA: TGTGCCATCAGTGAGAGGGGACAGGGACTCAATCAGCCCCAGCATTTT. Translated, it gives CAISERGQGLNQPQHF.

In its sample, this clone was seen a few times. The chain joins TRBV15 to TRBJ2-2; tentative D call: TRBD2 (6 bases). The germline V gene has CDR1 LNHNV and CDR2 YYDKDF (reference sequence). This CDR3 spans 15 amino acids. V lost 3 bases to trimming and J lost 5 bases, with 13 bases between them. CDR3 amino acids: CATSRSGAGTGELFF. The CDR3 DNA is TGTGCCACCAGCAGGTCAGGCGCGGGAACCGGGGAGCTGTTTTTT. The full variable domain, with the rest looked up from reference TRBV15 and TRBJ2-2, is DAMVIQNPRYQVTQFGKPVTLSCSQTLNHNVMYWYQQKSSQAPKLLFHYYDKDFNNEADTPDNFQSRRPNTSFCFLDIRSPGLGDTAMYLCATSRSGAGTGELFFGEGSRLTVL.

The rearrangement links TRBV7-2 to TRBJ2-3; 8 bases line up with TRBD2. Germline V lookup: CDR1 SGHTA, CDR2 FQGNSA. The CDR3 loop spans 14 amino acids. Trimming at V came to 5 bases and at J to 6 bases, leaving 7 bases not matched to a gene. CDR3 DNA sequence: TGTGCCAGCAGCGCCGGGGGGGCAAAGGATACGCAGTATTTT. Translating it yields CASSAGGAKDTQYF. The whole variable domain, filled in from reference TRBV7-2 and TRBJ2-3, reads GAGVSQSPSNKVTEKGKDVELRCDPISGHTALYWYRQSLGQGLEFLIYFQGNSAPDKSGLPSDRFSAERTGGSVSTLTIQRTQQEDSAVYLCASSAGGAKDTQYFGPGTRLTVL.

The CDR3 is CASSDRTSDTQYF. In nucleotides, the CDR3 is TGTGCCAGTAGTGACAGGACCTCAGATACGCAGTATTTT. The V call is TRBV19, the J call TRBJ2-3; D is perhaps TRBD1 (6 bases). The germline V and J ends were trimmed by 5 bases and 4 bases, with 10 bases remaining between them. Germline V CDR1 and CDR2: LNHDA, SQIVND (reference sequence). The CDR3 covers 13 residues.

The rearrangement joins TRBV7-2 to TRBJ2-7; 7 nucleotides match TRBD1. V lost 5 bases to trimming and J lost 7 bases; unmatched junction nucleotides: 11. This CDR3 contains 14 residues. Germline CDR1 reads SGHTA; CDR2 reads FQGNSA. CDR3 sequence (DNA): TGTGCCAGCAGCCGGGACAGCTACCAGTGGGAGCAGTACTTC. It codes for CASSRDSYQWEQYF.

The V and J genes are TRBV28 and TRBJ1-5; D is possibly TRBD1 (5 bases). V was shortened by 6 bases and J by 0 bases, with 12 bases between the two germline ends. This CDR3 region has 15 residues. The germline V gene has CDR1 MDHEN and CDR2 SYDVKM. The CDR3 loop is CASSRIGGSNQPQHF. CDR3 DNA sequence: TGTGCCAGCAGCCGAATCGGGGGTAGCAATCAGCCCCAGCATTTT.

The V and J genes are TRBV9 and TRBJ2-3, with TRBD2 as a possible D gene (6 bases). This CDR3 comprises 16 residues. Germline CDR1 SGDLS, CDR2 YYNGEE. Trimming left V 3 bases short and J 0 bases short, with 14 bases between. CDR3 sequence (DNA): TGTGCCAGCAGCGCCGCCGGGACTTTTAGCACAGATACGCAGTATTTT. Protein product: CASSAAGTFSTDTQYF.